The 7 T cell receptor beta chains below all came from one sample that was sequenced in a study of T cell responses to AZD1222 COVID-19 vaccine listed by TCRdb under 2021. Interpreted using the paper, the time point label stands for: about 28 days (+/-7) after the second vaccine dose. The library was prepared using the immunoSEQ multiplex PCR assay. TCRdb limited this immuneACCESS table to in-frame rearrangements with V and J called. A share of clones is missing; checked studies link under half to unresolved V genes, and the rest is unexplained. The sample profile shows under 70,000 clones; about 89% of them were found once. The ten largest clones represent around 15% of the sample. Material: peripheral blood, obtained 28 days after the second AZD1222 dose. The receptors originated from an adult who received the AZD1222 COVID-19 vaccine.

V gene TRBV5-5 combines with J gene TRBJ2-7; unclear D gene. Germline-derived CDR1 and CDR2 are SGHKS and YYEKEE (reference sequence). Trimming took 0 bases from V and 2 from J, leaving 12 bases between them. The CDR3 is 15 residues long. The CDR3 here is CASSLASASPYEQYF. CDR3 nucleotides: TGTGCCAGCAGCTTGGCAAGCGCGAGCCCCTACGAGCAGTACTTC.

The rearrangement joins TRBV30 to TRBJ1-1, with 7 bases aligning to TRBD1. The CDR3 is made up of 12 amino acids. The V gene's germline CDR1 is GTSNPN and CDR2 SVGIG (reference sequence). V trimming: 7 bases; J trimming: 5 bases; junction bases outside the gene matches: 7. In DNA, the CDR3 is TGTGCCTTGACGACAGGGAGTACTGAAGCTTTCTTT. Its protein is CALTTGSTEAFF. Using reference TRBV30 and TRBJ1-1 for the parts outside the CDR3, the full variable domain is SQTIHQWPATLVQPVGSPLSLECTVEGTSNPNLYWYRQAAGRGLQLLFYSVGIGQISSEVPQNLSASRPQDRQFILSSKKLLLSDSGFYLCALTTGSTEAFFGQGTRLTVV.

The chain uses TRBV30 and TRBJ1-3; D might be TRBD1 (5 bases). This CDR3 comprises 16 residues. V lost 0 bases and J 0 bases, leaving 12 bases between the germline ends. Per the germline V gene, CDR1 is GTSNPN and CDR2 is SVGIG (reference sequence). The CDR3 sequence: CAWSVAGTSSGNTIYF. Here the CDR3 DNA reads TGTGCCTGGAGTGTGGCAGGGACGAGCTCTGGAAACACCATATATTTT.

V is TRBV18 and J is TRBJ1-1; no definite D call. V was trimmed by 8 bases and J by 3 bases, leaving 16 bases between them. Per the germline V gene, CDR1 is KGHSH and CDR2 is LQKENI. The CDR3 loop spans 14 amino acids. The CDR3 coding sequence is TGTGCCAGCAATCTCAATTTGGGTGACACTGAAGCTTTCTTT. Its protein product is CASNLNLGDTEAFF.

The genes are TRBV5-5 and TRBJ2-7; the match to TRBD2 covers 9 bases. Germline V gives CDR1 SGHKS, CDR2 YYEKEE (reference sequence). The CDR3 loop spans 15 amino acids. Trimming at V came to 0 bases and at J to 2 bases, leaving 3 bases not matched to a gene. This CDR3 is CASSLGLAVAYEQYF. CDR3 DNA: TGTGCCAGCAGCTTGGGACTAGCGGTCGCCTACGAGCAGTACTTC.

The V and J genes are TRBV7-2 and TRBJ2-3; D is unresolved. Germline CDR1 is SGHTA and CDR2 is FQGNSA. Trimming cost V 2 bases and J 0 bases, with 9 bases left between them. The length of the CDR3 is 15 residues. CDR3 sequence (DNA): TGTGCCAGCAGCTTACGGGCGGTTAGCACAGATACGCAGTATTTT. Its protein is CASSLRAVSTDTQYF.

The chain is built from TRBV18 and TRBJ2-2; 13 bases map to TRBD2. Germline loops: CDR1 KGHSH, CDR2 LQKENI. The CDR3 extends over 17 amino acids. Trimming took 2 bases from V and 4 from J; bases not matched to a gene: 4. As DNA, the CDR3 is TGTGCCAGCTCACCAGGACTAGCGGGAGTGGGCACCGGGGAGCTGTTTTTT. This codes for CASSPGLAGVGTGELFF.